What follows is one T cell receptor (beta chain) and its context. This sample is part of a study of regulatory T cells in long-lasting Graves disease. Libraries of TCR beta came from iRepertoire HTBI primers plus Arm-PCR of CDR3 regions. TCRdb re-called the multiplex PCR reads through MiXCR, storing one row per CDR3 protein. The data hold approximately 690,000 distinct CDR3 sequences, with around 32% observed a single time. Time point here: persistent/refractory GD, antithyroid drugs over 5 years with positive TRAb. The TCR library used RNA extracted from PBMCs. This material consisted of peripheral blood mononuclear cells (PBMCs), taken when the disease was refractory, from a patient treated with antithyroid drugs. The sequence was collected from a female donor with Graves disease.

CDR3 DNA: TGTGCCAGCAAGAGGGGCGGCAATCAGCCCCAGCATTTT. It codes for CASKRGGNQPQHF. J is TRBJ1-5 and V is TRBV6-1; maybe TRBD1 (5 bases). Germline V gene data show CDR1 as MNHNS and CDR2 as SASEGT. The ends were cut back, 7 bases at V and 2 bases at J, with 9 bases in the middle. This CDR3 spans 13 amino acids.